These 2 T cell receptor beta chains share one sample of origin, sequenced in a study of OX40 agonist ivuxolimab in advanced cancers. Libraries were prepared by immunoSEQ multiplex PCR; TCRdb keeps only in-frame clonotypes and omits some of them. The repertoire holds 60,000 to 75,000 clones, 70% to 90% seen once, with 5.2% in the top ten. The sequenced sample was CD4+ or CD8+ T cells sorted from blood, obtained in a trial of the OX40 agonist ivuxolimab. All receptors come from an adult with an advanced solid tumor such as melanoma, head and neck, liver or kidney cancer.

CDR3 region: CASKAAGGSYEQYF. The CDR3 DNA is TGCGCCAGCAAGGCGGCAGGGGGTTCCTACGAGCAGTACTTC. The chain joins TRBV5-1 to TRBJ2-7; 7 bases match TRBD1. The germline gives CDR1 SGHRS, CDR2 YFSETQ. V was clipped by 6 bases and J by 1 base; unmatched bases: 7. This CDR3 contains 14 residues. The whole variable domain, remainder taken from reference TRBV5-1 and TRBJ2-7, is KAGVTQTPRYLIKTRGQQVTLSCSPISGHRSVSWYQQTPGQGLQFLFEYFSETQRNKGNFPGRFSGRQFSNSRSEMNVSTLELGDSALYLCASKAAGGSYEQYFGPGTRLTVT.

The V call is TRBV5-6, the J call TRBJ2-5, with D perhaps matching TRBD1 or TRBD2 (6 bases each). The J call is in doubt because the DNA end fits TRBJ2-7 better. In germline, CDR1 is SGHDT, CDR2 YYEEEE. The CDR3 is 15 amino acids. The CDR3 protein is CASSFGGLSSYEQYF. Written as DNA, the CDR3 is TGTGCCAGCAGCTTTGGGGGGCTTAGCTCCTACGAGCAGTACTTC.